The present TCR beta chain was sequenced within a study of cytomegalovirus exposure and HLA in healthy donors (dated by TCRdb to the late 2010s). Some background on the complete study: According to a later analysis, one platform produced both the 120 validation repertoires and the 666 repertoires of the first cohort. Along with the roughly 670-subject first cohort, a separate validation cohort of roughly 110 different subjects was used. High-throughput TCR immunosequencing, statistical association of individual TCRs with disease status, and machine learning were combined to predict cytomegalovirus infection status. The study was designed to test whether signatures of past pathogen exposure could be identified by cataloging public T cell receptors.

The donors were included in the validation cohort of 120 subjects, a group kept apart from the approximately 700-subject first cohort. The paper as a whole reports these results and caveats: The classifier was reported to diagnose cytomegalovirus status with high specificity and sensitivity in both the original cohort and the validation cohort. A later analysis found that TCRs clustered in the first cohort also tended to co-occur in the 110 or so validation repertoires, with 90% to 95% of cluster scores above 0. A later analysis had no HLA typing for the validation cohort, so co-occurrence there was scored across all 120 repertoires. Most TCR sequences were observed very rarely across donors, whereas some public TCRs were present in many individuals. The authors suggested that the approach could potentially be extended to other disease states and immunological phenotypes. A total of around 150 TCR beta chains were listed by the study as associated with cytomegalovirus. In vitro tests confirmed that three of the cytomegalovirus-associated TCR beta chains recognize cytomegalovirus antigens.

Receptors were amplified or captured by the immunoSEQ multiplex PCR assay. In the source study's methods: A statistical classification framework was built to diagnose cytomegalovirus status from the catalog of TCR beta chain sequences. TCRdb limited this immuneACCESS table to in-frame rearrangements with V and J called. A share of clones is missing; checked studies link under half to unresolved V genes, and the rest is unexplained. V and J calls and clone size are as listed in that table; D and trimming were resolved from the DNA. This sample gives about 97,000 clones in total; around 96% of them show up just once. The ten largest clones take up 0.8% to 0.9% of the sample. Comments on this clone: This receptor's antigen is unknown. Base quality data are lacking; no much larger clone is found one base away.

The clonotype originates from a woman under 30 in good health and CMV-seronegative. Sequencing was performed on PBMCs.

The nucleotides read TGTGCCAGCAGTCCTCCGGACAGGGAGCAGACCCAGTACTTC. Translation gives CASSPPDREQTQYF. The rearranged chain carries TRBV6-5 and TRBJ2-5; 8 bases in between match TRBD1. Taken from the germline V gene, the CDR1 and CDR2 loops are MNHEY and SVGAGI. Germline trimming amounts to 5 bases on V and 6 bases on J, with 8 as the count of junction bases outside the gene matches. Inclusive of the bounding cysteine and phenylalanine, the CDR3 is 14 residues long. Only the CDR3 part of the read is kept: 42 bases, read in frame from the first base.